A selection of T cell receptor beta chains follows, all from one sample in a study of OX40 agonist ivuxolimab in advanced cancers. The assay was immunoSEQ multiplex PCR, and TCRdb's table has in-frame clones only and misses some. The sample records 70,000 or so clones, about 89% being singletons. The material was CD4+ or CD8+ T cells sorted from blood, obtained in a trial of the OX40 agonist ivuxolimab. The receptors were sampled from an adult with an advanced solid tumor such as melanoma, head and neck, liver or kidney cancer. Each CDR3 is given with its conserved first and last residue. D genes are given only for firm matches.

J gene: TRBJ2-2
V gene: TRBV6-5
D gene: -
CDR3 length: 16
CDR3 protein: CASSYGVGVFTGELFF

J gene: TRBJ2-5
V gene: TRBV6-1
D gene: TRBD2
CDR3 length: 17
CDR3 protein: CASSVRLAGVVQETQYF

J gene: TRBJ2-7
V gene: TRBV6-5
D gene: TRBD2
CDR3 length: 16
CDR3 protein: CASSYGGAGGHYEQYF

J gene: TRBJ2-5
V gene: TRBV11-2
D gene: -
CDR3 length: 14
CDR3 protein: CASSLRELVETQYF

J gene: TRBJ1-1
V gene: TRBV4-2
D gene: -
CDR3 length: 15
CDR3 protein: CASSLASGGRTEAFF

J gene: TRBJ2-3
V gene: TRBV4-2
D gene: TRBD2
CDR3 length: 18
CDR3 protein: CASSQEGYRGGPLDTQYF

J gene: TRBJ2-5
V gene: TRBV2
D gene: TRBD1
CDR3 length: 12
CDR3 protein: CAGDRGEVTQYF

J gene: TRBJ2-5
V gene: TRBV4-1
D gene: TRBD1
CDR3 length: 14
CDR3 protein: CASSHGQGQETQYF

J gene: TRBJ1-1
V gene: TRBV4-1
D gene: -
CDR3 length: 14
CDR3 protein: CASSQVPLDTEAFF

J gene: TRBJ2-1
V gene: TRBV27
D gene: -
CDR3 length: 11
CDR3 protein: CATDSGLEQFF